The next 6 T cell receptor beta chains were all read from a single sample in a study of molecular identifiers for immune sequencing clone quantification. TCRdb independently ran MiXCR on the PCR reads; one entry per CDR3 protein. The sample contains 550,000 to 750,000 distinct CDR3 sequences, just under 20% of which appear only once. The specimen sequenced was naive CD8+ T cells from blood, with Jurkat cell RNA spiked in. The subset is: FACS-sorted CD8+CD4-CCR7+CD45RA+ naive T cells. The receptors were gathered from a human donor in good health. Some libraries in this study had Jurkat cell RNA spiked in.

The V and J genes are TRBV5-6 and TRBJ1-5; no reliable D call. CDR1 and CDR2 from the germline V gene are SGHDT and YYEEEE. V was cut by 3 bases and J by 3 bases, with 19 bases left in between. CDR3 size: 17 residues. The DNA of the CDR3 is TGTGCCAGCAGCTCGACGGCAGGCGACCTCCTCAATCAGCCCCAGCATTTT. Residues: CASSSTAGDLLNQPQHF.

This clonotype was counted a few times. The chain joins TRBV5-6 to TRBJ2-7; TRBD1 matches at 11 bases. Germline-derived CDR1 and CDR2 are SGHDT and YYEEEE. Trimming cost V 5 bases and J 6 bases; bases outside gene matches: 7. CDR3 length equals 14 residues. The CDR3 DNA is TGTGCCAGCAGGCCCGGGACAGGGGGGTCCGAGCAGTACTTC. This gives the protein CASRPGTGGSEQYF.

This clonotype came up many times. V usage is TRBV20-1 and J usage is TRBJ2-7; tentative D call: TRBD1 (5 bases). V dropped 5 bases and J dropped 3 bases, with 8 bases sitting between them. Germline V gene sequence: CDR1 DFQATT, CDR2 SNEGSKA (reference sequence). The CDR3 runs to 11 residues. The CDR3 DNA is TGCAGTGCTCCAGGGATCTACGAGCAGTACTTC. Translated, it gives CSAPGIYEQYF.

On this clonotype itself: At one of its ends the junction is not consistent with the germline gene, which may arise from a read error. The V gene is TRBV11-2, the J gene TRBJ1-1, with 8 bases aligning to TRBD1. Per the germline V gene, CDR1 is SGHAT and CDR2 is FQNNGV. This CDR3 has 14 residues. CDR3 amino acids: CASSTQQGVPEASF. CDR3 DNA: TGTGCCAGCAGCACGCAACAGGGGGTCCCTGAAGCTTCCTTT.

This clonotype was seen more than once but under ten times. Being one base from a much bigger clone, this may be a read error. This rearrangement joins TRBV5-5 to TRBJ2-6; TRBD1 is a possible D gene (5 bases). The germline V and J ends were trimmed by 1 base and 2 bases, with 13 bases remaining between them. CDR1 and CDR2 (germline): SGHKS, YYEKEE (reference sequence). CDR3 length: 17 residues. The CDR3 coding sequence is TGTGCCAGCAGCTTGTCAGGGTTTGCTGCTGGGGCCAACGTCCTGACTTTC. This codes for CASSLSGFAAGANVLTF.

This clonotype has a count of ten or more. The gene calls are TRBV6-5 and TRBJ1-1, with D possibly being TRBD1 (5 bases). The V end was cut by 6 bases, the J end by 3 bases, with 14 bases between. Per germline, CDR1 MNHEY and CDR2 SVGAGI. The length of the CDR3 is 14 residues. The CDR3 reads CASRKWGGDTEAFF. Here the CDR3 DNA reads TGTGCCAGCAGGAAATGGGGGGGGGACACTGAAGCTTTCTTT.